The sequence of this T cell receptor (beta chain) was determined in a study of T-cell reconstitution after alpha-beta-depleted transplantation in children. Preparation of the TCRbeta library was carried out with unique molecular identifiers. TCRdb used MiXCR to reprocess the PCR reads, holding one entry per CDR3 protein. The sample lists approximately 510,000 distinct CDR3 sequences; 18% were seen once. CDR3 length: 15 residues. CDR1 DFQATT and CDR2 SNEGSKA come from the germline V gene (reference sequence). V gave up 3 bases and J gave up 5 bases, with 17 bases separating them. The sequenced sample was PBMCs from the stem cell graft donor, obtained from the stem cell graft. V usage is TRBV20-1 and J usage is TRBJ1-5; possible D gene TRBD1, 5 bases. The TCR comes from a human donor who donated a stem cell graft to a child with acute lymphoblastic leukemia. CDR3 nucleotides: TGCAGTGCTAGCTGGGGCAGCCTAACCCATCAGCCCCAGCATTTT. Amino acids: CSASWGSLTHQPQHF.